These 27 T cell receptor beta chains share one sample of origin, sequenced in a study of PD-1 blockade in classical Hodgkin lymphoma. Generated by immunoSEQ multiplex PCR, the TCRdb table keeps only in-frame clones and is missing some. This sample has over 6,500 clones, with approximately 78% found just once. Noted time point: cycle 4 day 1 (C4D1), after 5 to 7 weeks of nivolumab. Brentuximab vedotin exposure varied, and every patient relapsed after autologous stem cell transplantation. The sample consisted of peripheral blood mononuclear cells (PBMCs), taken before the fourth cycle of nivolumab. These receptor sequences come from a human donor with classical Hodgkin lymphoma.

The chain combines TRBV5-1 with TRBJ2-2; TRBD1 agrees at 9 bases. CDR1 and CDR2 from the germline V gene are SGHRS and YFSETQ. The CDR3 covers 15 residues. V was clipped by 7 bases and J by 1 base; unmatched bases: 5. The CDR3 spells CASQTGGGNTGELFF. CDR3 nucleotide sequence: TGCGCCAGCCAGACAGGGGGGGGGAACACCGGGGAGCTGTTTTTT.

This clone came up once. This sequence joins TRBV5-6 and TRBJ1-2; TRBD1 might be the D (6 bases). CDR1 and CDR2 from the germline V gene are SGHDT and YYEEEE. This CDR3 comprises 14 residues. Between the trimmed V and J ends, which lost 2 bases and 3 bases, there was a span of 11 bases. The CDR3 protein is CASSFSGVDYGYTF. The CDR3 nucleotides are TGTGCCAGCAGCTTTTCAGGGGTTGACTATGGCTACACCTTC.

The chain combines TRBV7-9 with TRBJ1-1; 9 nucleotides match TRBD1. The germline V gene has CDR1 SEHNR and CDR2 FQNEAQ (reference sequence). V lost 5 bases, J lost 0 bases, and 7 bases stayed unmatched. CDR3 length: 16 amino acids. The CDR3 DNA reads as TGTGCCAGCAGCCCCCCGGGACAGGGATTGAACACTGAAGCTTTCTTT. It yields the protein CASSPPGQGLNTEAFF. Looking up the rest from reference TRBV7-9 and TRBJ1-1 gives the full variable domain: DTGVSQNPRHKITKRGQNVTFRCDPISEHNRLYWYRQTLGQGPEFLTYFQNEAQLEKSRLLSDRFSAERPKGSFSTLEIQRTEQGDSAMYLCASSPPGQGLNTEAFFGQGTRLTVV.

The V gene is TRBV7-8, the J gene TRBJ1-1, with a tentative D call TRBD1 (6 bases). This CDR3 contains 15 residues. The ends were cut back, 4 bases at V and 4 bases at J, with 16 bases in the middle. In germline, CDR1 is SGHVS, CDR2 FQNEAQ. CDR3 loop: CASSSGGGGGTEAFF. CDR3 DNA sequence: TGTGCCAGCAGCTCAGGAGGGGGGGGCGGCACTGAAGCTTTCTTT.

The CDR3 region is CSVTSQGFMNTEAFF. In DNA form, the CDR3 reads TGCAGCGTCACATCACAGGGTTTCATGAACACTGAAGCTTTCTTT. This chain links TRBV29-1 with TRBJ1-1, with TRBD1 as a possible D gene (6 bases). This CDR3 has 15 amino acids. Trimming left V 6 bases short and J 0 bases short, with 17 bases between. Germline lookup yields CDR1 SQVTM and CDR2 ANQGSEA.

CDR3 nucleotide sequence: TGTGCCAGTAGTATGTGGTCAGTCAATCAGCCCCAGCATTTT. Its translation is CASSMWSVNQPQHF. The V and J genes are TRBV19 and TRBJ1-5; D uncertain. CDR3 length equals 14 residues. Germline CDR1 LNHDA, CDR2 SQIVND (reference sequence). The V end was cut by 3 bases, the J end by 3 bases, with 9 bases between.

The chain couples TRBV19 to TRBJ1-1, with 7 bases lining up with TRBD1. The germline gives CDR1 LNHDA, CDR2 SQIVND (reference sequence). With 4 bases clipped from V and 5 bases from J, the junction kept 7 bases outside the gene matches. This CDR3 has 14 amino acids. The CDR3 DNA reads TGTGCCAGTAGTACTACAGGGGAGTGGACTGAAGCTTTCTTT. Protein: CASSTTGEWTEAFF.

In DNA, the CDR3 is TGTGCCAGCAGTCCTCCACGCGGAAAACTGTTTTTT. Its protein product is CASSPPRGKLFF. The chain joins TRBV28 to TRBJ1-4; no clear D. Germline V CDR1 and CDR2: MDHEN, SYDVKM. The germline V and J ends were trimmed by 5 bases and 10 bases, with 11 bases remaining between them. This CDR3 region has 12 residues. Based on the CDR3 plus reference TRBV28 and TRBJ1-4, the full variable domain is DVKVTQSSRYLVKRTGEKVFLECVQDMDHENMFWYRQDPGLGLRLIYFSYDVKMKEKGDIPEGYSVSREKKERFSLILESASTNQTSMYLCASSPPRGKLFFGSGTQLSVL.

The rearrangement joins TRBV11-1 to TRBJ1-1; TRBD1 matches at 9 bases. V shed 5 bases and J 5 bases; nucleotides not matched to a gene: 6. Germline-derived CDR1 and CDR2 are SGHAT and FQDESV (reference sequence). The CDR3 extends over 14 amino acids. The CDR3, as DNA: TGTGCCAGCAGCAGGACAGGGGTCGGGACTGAAGCTTTCTTT. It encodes CASSRTGVGTEAFF.

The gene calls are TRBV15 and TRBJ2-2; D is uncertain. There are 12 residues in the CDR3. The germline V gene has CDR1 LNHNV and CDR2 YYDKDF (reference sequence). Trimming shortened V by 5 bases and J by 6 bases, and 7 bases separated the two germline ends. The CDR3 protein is CATSGDSGELFF. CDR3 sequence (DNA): TGTGCCACCAGCGGGGATTCCGGGGAGCTGTTTTTT. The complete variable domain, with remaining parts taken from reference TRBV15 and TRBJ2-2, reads DAMVIQNPRYQVTQFGKPVTLSCSQTLNHNVMYWYQQKSSQAPKLLFHYYDKDFNNEADTPDNFQSRRPNTSFCFLDIRSPGLGDTAMYLCATSGDSGELFFGEGSRLTVL.

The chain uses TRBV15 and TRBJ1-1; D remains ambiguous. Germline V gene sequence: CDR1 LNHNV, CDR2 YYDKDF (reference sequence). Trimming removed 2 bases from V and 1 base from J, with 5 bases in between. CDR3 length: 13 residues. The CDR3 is CATSRSGNTEAFF. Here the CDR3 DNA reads TGTGCCACCAGCAGAAGCGGGAACACTGAAGCTTTCTTT.

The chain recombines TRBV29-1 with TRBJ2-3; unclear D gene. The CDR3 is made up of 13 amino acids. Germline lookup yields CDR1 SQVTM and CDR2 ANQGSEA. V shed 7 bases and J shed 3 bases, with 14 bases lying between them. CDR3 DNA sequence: TGCAGCGGACGGGCCCACGCTACAGATACGCAGTATTTT. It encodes CSGRAHATDTQYF.

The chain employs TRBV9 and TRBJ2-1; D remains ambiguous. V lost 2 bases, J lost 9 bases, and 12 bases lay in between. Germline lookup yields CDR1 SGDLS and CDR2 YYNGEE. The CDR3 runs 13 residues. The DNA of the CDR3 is TGTGCCAGCAGCGTTCTCTCGGGTAGTGAGCAGTTCTTC. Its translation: CASSVLSGSEQFF.

Written as DNA, the CDR3 is TGTGCCAGCAGCTTGGAACAGGGTCGAGGAGAGACCCAGTACTTC. It codes for CASSLEQGRGETQYF. The rearrangement uses TRBV5-6 and TRBJ2-5; D is perhaps TRBD1 (6 bases). The V gene lost 0 bases and the J gene lost 4 bases, with 13 bases spanning the gap. Germline lookup yields CDR1 SGHDT and CDR2 YYEEEE. This CDR3 region has 15 residues.

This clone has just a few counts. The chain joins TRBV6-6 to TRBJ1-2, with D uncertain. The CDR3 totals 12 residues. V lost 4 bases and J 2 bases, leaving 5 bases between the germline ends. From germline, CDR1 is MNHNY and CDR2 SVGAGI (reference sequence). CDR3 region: CASSSGNYGYTF. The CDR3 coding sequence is TGTGCCAGCAGTTCAGGAAACTATGGCTACACCTTC.

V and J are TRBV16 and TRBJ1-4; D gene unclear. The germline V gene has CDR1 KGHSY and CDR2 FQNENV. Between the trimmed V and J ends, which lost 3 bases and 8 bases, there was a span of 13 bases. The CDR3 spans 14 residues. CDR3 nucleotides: TGTGCCAGCAGCCATACGGGGTGGGAAGAAAAACTGTTTTTT. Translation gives CASSHTGWEEKLFF.

CDR3 in DNA: TGTGCCAGTAGTATTCCAAACACAGATACGCAGTATTTT. Amino acid sequence: CASSIPNTDTQYF. The chain uses TRBV19 and TRBJ2-3; unclear D gene. V was clipped by 3 bases and J by 2 bases, with 6 bases between them. The CDR3 consists of 13 residues. The germline V gene has CDR1 LNHDA and CDR2 SQIVND (reference sequence).

The CDR3, as DNA: TGTGCCAGCAGCCGCTACAGTTTCAATAGCAATCAGCCCCAGCATTTT. Its translation is CASSRYSFNSNQPQHF. The chain recombines TRBV5-8 with TRBJ1-5, with D uncertain. The CDR3 runs to 16 residues. CDR1 is SGHTS, CDR2 YDEGEE, per germline. Trimming cost V 4 bases and J 0 bases, with 14 bases left between them.

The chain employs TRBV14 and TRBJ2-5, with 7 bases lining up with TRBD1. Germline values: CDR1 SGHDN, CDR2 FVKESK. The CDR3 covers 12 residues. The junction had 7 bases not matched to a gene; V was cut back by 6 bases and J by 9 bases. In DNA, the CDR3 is TGTGCCAGCAGTCGACAGGGAGCAGCCCAGTACTTC. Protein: CASSRQGAAQYF.

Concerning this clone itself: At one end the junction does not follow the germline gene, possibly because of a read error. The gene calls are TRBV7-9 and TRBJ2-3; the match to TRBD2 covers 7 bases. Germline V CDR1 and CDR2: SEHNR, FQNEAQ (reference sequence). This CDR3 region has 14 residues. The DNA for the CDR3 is TGTGCCAGCAGCCTAGCGGATAGCACAGATACGCAGTATTTT. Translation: CASSLADSTDTQYF.

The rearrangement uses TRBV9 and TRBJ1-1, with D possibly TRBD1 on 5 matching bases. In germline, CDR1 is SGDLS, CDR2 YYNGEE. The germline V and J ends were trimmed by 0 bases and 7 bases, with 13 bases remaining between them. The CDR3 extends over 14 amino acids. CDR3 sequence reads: CASSVGRRGGEAFF. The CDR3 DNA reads TGTGCCAGCAGCGTAGGCCGGCGCGGGGGTGAAGCTTTCTTT.

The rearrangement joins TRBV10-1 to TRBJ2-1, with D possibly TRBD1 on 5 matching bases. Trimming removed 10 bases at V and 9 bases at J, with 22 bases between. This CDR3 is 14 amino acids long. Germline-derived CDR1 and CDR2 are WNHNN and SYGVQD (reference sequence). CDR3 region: CAIPSRQSISEQFF. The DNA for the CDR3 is TGCGCCATCCCTTCGCGACAGTCAATCAGTGAGCAGTTCTTC.

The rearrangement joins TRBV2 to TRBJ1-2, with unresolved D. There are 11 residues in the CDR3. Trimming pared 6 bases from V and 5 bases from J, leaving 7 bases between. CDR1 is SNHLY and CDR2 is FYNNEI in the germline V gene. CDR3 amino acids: CASSGGYGYTF. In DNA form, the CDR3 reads TGTGCCAGCAGCGGAGGTTATGGCTACACCTTC.

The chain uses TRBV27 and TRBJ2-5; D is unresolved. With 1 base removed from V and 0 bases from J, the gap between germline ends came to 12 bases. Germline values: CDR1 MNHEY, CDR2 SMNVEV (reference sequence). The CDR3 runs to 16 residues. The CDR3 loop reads CASSLYPGGYQETQYF. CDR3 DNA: TGTGCCAGCAGTTTATACCCTGGCGGATACCAAGAGACCCAGTACTTC.

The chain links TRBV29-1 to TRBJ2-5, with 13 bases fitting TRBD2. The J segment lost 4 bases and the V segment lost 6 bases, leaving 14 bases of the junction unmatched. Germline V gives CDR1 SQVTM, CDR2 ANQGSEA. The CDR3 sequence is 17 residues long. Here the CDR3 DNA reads TGCAGCGTCCAAGTGGGACTAGCGGGGAGAAGTGGAGAGACCCAGTACTTC. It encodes CSVQVGLAGRSGETQYF.

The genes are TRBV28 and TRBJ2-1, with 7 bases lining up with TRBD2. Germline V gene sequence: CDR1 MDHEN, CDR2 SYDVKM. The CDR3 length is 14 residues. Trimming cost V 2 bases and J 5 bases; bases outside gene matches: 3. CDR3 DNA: TGTGCCAGCAGTTTAGAACGGGAGGACAATGAGCAGTTCTTC. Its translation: CASSLEREDNEQFF.

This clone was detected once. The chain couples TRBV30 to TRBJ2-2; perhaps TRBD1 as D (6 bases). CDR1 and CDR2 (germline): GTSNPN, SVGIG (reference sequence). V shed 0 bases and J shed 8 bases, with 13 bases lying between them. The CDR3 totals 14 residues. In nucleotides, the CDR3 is TGTGCCTGGAGTGTAGGGACAAACTCAGGGGAGCTGTTTTTT. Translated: CAWSVGTNSGELFF.